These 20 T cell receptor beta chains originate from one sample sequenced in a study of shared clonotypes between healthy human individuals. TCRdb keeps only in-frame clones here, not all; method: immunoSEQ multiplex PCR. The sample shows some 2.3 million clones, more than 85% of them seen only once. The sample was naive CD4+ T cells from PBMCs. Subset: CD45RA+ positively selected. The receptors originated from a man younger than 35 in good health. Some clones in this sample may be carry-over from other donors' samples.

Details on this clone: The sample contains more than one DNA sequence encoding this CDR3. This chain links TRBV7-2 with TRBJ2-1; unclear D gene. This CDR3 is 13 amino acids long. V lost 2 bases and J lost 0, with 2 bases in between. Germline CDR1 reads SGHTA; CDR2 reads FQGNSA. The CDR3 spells CASSLSSYNEQFF. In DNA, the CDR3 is TGTGCCAGCAGCTTAAGCTCCTACAATGAGCAGTTCTTC.

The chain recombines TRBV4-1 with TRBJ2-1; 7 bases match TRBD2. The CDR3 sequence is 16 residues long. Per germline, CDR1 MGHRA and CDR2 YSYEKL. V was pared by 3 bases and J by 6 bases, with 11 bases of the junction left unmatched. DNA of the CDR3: TGCGCCAGCAGCCATATCGGGCGGGAGAGGGTCAATGAGCAGTTCTTC. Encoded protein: CASSHIGRERVNEQFF.

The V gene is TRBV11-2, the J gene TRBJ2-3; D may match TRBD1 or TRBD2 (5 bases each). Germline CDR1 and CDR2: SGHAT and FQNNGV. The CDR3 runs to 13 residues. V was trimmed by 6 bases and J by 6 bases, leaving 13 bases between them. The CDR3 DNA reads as TGTGCCAGCAGACGACTTGGGACGGATACGCAGTATTTT. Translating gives CASRRLGTDTQYF. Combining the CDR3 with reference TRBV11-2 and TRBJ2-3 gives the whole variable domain EAGVAQSPRYKIIEKRQSVAFWCNPISGHATLYWYQQILGQGPKLLIQFQNNGVVDDSQLPKDRFSAERLKGVDSTLKIQPAKLEDSAVYLCASRRLGTDTQYFGPGTRLTVL.

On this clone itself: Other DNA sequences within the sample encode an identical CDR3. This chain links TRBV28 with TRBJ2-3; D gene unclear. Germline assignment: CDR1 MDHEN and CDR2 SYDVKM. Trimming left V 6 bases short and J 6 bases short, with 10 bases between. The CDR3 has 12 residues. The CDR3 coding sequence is TGTGCCAGCAGCCCTCTTTTGGATACGCAGTATTTT. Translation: CASSPLLDTQYF.

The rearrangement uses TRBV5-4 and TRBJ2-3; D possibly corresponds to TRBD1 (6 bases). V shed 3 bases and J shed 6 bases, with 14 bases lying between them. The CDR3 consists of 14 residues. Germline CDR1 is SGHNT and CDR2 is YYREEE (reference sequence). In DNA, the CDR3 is TGTGCCAGCAGCTCAAATCAACAGGGCGATACGCAGTATTTT. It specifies CASSSNQQGDTQYF.

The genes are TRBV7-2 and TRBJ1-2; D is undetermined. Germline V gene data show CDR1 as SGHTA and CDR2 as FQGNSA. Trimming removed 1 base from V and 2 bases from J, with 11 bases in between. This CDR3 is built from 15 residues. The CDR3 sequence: CASSLVPGPNYGYTF. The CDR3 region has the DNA TGTGCCAGCAGCTTAGTTCCAGGCCCCAACTATGGCTACACCTTC.

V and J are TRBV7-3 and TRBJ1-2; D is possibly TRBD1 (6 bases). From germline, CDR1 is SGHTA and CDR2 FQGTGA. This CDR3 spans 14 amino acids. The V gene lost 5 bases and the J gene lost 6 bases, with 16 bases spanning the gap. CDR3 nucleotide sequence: TGTGCCAGCAGCGCGGGGGGCCAAACGGATGGCTACACCTTC. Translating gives CASSAGGQTDGYTF.

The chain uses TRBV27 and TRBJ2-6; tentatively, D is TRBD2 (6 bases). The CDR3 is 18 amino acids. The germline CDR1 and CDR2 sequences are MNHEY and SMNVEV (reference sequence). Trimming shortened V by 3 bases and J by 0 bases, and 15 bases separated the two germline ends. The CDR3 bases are TGTGCCAGCAGTTTTTGGGGGGACCCTCTCTCTGGGGCCAACGTCCTGACTTTC. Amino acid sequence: CASSFWGDPLSGANVLTF.

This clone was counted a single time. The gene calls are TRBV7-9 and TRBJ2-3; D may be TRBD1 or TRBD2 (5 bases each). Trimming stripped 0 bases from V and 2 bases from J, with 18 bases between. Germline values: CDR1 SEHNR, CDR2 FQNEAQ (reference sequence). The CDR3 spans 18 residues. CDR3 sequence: CASSLAAGSGSVTDTQYF. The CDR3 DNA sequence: TGTGCCAGCAGCTTAGCTGCAGGGTCGGGGTCCGTCACAGATACGCAGTATTTT.

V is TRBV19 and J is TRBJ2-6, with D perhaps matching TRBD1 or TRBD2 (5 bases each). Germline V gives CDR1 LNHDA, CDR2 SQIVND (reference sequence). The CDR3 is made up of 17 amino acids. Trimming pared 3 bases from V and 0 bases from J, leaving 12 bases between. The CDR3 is CASSMGTASSGANVLTF. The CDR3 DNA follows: TGTGCCAGTAGTATGGGGACCGCCTCCTCTGGGGCCAACGTCCTGACTTTC.

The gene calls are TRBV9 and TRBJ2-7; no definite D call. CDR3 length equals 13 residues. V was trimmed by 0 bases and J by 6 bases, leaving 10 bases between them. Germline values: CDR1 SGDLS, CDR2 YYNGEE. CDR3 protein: CASSVVSASEQYF. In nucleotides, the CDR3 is TGTGCCAGCAGCGTAGTGTCCGCGTCCGAGCAGTACTTC.

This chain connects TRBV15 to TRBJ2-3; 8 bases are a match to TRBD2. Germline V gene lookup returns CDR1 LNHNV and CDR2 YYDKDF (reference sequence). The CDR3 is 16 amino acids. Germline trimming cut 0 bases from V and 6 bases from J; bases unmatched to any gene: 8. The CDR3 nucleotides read TGTGCCACCAGCAGAGATCTGGGACTAGAGGGTGATACGCAGTATTTT. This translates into CATSRDLGLEGDTQYF.

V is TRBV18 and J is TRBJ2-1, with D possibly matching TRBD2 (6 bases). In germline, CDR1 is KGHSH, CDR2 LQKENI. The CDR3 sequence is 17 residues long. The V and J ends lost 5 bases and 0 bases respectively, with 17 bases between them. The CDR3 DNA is TGTGCCAGCTCAACTACTTATAGCGGAAGCTCCTACAATGAGCAGTTCTTC. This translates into CASSTTYSGSSYNEQFF.

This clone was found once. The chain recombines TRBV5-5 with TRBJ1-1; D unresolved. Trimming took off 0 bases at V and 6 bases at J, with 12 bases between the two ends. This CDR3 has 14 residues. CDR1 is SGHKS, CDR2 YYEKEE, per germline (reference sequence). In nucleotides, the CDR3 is TGTGCCAGCAGCTTGGATTGGGGTAGGGCTGAAGCTTTCTTT. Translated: CASSLDWGRAEAFF.

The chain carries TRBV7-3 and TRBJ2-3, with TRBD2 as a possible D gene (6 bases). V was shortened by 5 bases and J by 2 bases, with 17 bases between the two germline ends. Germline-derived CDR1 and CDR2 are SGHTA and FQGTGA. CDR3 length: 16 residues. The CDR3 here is CASSATGTRNTDTQYF. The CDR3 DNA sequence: TGTGCCAGCAGCGCCACCGGGACTCGCAACACAGATACGCAGTATTTT.

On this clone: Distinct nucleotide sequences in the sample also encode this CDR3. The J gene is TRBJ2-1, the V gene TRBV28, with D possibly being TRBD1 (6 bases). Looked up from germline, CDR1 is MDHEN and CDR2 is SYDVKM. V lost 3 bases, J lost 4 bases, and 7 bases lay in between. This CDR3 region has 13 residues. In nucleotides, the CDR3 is TGTGCCAGCAGTTTGACAGGTTACAATGAGCAGTTCTTC. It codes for CASSLTGYNEQFF.

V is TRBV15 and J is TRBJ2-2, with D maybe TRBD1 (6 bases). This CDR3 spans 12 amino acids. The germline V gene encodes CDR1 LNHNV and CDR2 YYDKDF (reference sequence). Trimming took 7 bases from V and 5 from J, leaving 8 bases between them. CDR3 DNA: TGTGCCACCAAAGGGGGAACCGGGGAGCTGTTTTTT. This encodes CATKGGTGELFF.

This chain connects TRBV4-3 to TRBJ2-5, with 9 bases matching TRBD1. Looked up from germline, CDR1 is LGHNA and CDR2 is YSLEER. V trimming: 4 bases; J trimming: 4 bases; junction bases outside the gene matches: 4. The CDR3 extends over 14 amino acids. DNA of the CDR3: TGCGCCAGCAGCCGGGACAGGGACGGAGAGACCCAGTACTTC. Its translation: CASSRDRDGETQYF.

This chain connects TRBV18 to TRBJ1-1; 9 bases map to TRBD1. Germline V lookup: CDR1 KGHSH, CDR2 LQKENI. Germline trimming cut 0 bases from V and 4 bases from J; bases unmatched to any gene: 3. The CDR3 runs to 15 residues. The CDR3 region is CASSPPGTGSTEAFF. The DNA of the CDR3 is TGTGCCAGCTCACCACCGGGGACAGGGAGCACTGAAGCTTTCTTT.

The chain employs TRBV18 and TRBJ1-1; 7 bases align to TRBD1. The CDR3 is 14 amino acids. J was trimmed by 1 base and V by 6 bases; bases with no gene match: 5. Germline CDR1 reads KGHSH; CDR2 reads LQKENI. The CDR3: CASSLGQKNTEAFF. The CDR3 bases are TGTGCCAGCTCCCTGGGACAGAAGAACACTGAAGCTTTCTTT.